This T cell receptor (beta chain) was retrieved from a study of control samples from healthy donors and cancer patients. This CDR3 comprises 15 residues. Trimming cost V 5 bases and J 2 bases; bases outside gene matches: 6. Germline assignment: CDR1 SGHRS and CDR2 YFSETQ. Some clones are missing from TCRdb's copy, which holds only in-frame ones; the method was immunoSEQ multiplex PCR. This table holds 100,000 to 150,000 clones, roughly nine tenths found once. The TCR comes from a man younger than 35 in good health. The sequencing sample was made of blood. The chain uses TRBV5-1 and TRBJ2-2; 7 bases are shared with TRBD1. CDR3 DNA sequence: TGCGCCAGCAGACCTGGGACAGCTAACACCGGGGAGCTGTTTTTT. Translation: CASRPGTANTGELFF.